This paragraph reports one TCR beta chain. Its antigen remains unidentified. No qualities accompany the bases; no much larger clone lies one base away. CDR1 KGHSH and CDR2 LQKENI are derived from the germline V gene. V is cut by 2 bases and J by 2 bases, and the space between the germline ends is 13 bases. The cysteine opens and the phenylalanine closes a CDR3 of 16 amino acids. CDR3 DNA only is kept here, 48 bases in frame from base 1. To sequence the TCRbeta CDR3 region, genomic DNA was isolated from the sorted cells. The immunoSEQ Assay was used to sequence the TCRbeta CDR3 regions. This immuneACCESS table, as held by TCRdb, lists in-frame sequences with V and J called but not all clones. Of the missing ones, under half trace to an unresolved V gene in checked studies; the others have no known cause. This sample holds some 60,000 clones; about 85% were observed only once. Just under 0.35% of the sample lies in the top ten.

The data originate from a study of OX40 agonist ivuxolimab in advanced cancers. Notes on the research overall: Ivuxolimab was an agonistic, fully human IgG2 monoclonal antibody directed against OX40 (CD134), a costimulatory receptor. Three dose-escalation patients achieved partial responses, one with hepatocellular carcinoma and two with cutaneous melanoma. Patients were allowed to have had prior anti-PD-1, anti-PD-L1 or anti-CTLA-4 therapy, and 40% of the dose-escalation patients had previously received checkpoint inhibitors. Of the roughly 50 dose-escalation patients, hepatocellular carcinoma was present in around 20, melanoma in roughly 15, renal cell carcinoma in 9 and head and neck cancer in 9. The monotherapy dose-escalation portion (N ≈ 50 patients) of the phase I ivuxolimab trial is reported in the paper. Intravenous ivuxolimab was administered to patients every 2 weeks at six dose levels: 0.01, 0.1, 0.3, 1.5, 3 and 10 mg/kg. The dose-escalation cohort was 82.7% male with a mean age of approximately 60 years, ranging from roughly 23 to 90. Peripheral TCRbeta sequencing aimed to test whether ivuxolimab altered TCR sequence diversity and caused clonal T-cell expansion. Summary of the overall study and its limitations: Partial responders in the 0.1-3.0 mg/kg groups had among the lowest normalized peripheral clonal expansion, especially among CD8+ T cells. At doses of 0.1 to 3.0 mg/kg, clonal expansion of both CD4+ and CD8+ blood T cells was observed from baseline to week 6. After ivuxolimab, more expanded clones were found on average in CD8+ T cells than in CD4+ T cells. Antigen specificity was not determined for the clonally expanded peripheral T cells. Low levels of normalized T-cell clonal expansion were also shown by some nonresponding patients.

The trial excluded patients who had a history of autoimmune disease or who were on systemic immunosuppression. Peripheral blood for TCR sequencing was drawn from every dose cohort at baseline, at cycle 4 day 1 and at cycle 7 day 1. Samples came from an open-label, multicenter, first-in-human phase I dose-escalation trial of ivuxolimab. The trial enrolled adults with locally advanced or metastatic head and neck squamous cell, hepatocellular, melanoma or renal cell carcinoma. CD4+ and CD8+ T cells were sorted separately from peripheral blood before TCR sequencing. The chain links TRBV18 with TRBJ1-5, and TRBD1 may be the D gene, going by 6 matching bases. This TCR was sampled from an adult with an advanced solid tumor such as melanoma, head and neck, liver or kidney cancer. The sample here was CD4+ or CD8+ T cells sorted from blood, taken in a trial of the OX40 agonist ivuxolimab. The encoded CDR3 is CASSPEGAGGNQPQHF. The DNA sequence follows: TGTGCCAGCTCACCAGAGGGTGCAGGGGGCAATCAGCCCCAGCATTTT.